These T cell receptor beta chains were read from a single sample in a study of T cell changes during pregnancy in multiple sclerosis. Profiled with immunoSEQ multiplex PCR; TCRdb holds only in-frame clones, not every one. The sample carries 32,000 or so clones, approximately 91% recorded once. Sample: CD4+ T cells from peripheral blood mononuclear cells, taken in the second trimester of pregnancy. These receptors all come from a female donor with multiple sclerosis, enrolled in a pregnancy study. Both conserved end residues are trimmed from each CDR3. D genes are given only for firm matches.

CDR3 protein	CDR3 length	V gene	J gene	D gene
ASSKGQVGEQY	11	TRBV5-1	TRBJ2-7	TRBD1
ASGPPAGELF	10	TRBV12-5	TRBJ2-2	NA
ASRSDSTNEKLF	12	TRBV5-1	TRBJ1-4	NA
ASSSRPRNSPLH	12	TRBV27	TRBJ1-6	NA
ASSQDRRRDNEQF	13	TRBV4-2	TRBJ2-1	NA
ASSSTGVRDTQY	12	TRBV5-6	TRBJ2-3	TRBD1
ASTIGQGGYGYT	12	TRBV2	TRBJ1-2	TRBD1
ASSPDRGITGELF	13	TRBV6-4	TRBJ2-2	TRBD1
ASSEAFRGSQPQH	13	TRBV6-1	TRBJ1-5	NA
ASSLGPNQPQH	11	TRBV9	TRBJ1-5	NA
ASSYPEQGNYGYT	13	TRBV6-6	TRBJ1-2	NA
ASSLLQGNQPQH	12	TRBV2	TRBJ1-5	NA
ASSLLGTGVPDTQY	14	TRBV7-7	TRBJ2-3	TRBD1
ASSTGVWADTQY	12	TRBV9	TRBJ2-3	TRBD1
ASRQLIGTDTQY	12	TRBV6-1	TRBJ2-3	NA